What follows are 15 T cell receptor beta chains derived from one specimen sequenced in a study of cytomegalovirus exposure and HLA in healthy donors (dated by TCRdb to 2017 to 2019). Library prep was done by the immunoSEQ multiplex PCR assay. The multiplex PCR relied on a mix of 60 forward primers for TCR Vbeta segments and 13 reverse primers for TCR Jbeta segments. This is the immuneACCESS table as TCRdb keeps it, with only in-frame sequences that have V and J called. A part of the clones is gone; compared with another copy, unresolved V genes explain less than half, and the rest is unexplained. This sample gives fewer than 200,000 clones in total; 81% of them show up just once. The top ten constitute around 4.7% of the sample. Sequences were obtained from PBMCs. Every receptor here comes from a woman in her late teens or twenties in good health and CMV-seropositive.

The rearrangement uses TRBV5-1 and TRBJ2-7, with D possibly being TRBD1 (5 bases). From germline, CDR1 is SGHRS and CDR2 YFSETQ. The CDR3 sequence is 15 residues long. V was trimmed by 5 bases and J by 1 base, leaving 16 bases between them. CDR3 protein: CASRTLQGSSYEQYF. In DNA, the CDR3 is TGCGCCAGCAGGACTTTGCAGGGTAGTTCCTACGAGCAGTACTTC.

Written as DNA, the CDR3 is TGTGCCAGCAGCGGCGAGGACCCAGGGCAGCGGGGAGCTTTCTTT. Protein: CASSGEDPGQRGAFF. The rearrangement links TRBV5-6 to TRBJ1-1, with D tentatively TRBD1 (5 bases). Trimming left V 4 bases short and J 10 bases short, with 23 bases between. The germline V gene has CDR1 SGHDT and CDR2 YYEEEE. CDR3 length equals 15 residues.

Turning to this clone: Sequence at one end of the junction differs from germline and may be a read error. The chain carries TRBV7-9 and TRBJ1-1; D possibly corresponds to TRBD1 (5 bases). The CDR3 is 16 residues long. Looked up from germline, CDR1 is SEHNR and CDR2 is FQNEAQ (reference sequence). The CDR3 sequence is CSSSPGGAASNTEAFF. As DNA, the CDR3 is TGTTCCAGCAGCCCCGGAGGGGCAGCATCCAACACTGAAGCTTTCTTT.

This chain links TRBV6-5 with TRBJ1-1; D unresolved. The CDR3 covers 15 residues. V dropped 2 bases and J dropped 5 bases, with 15 bases sitting between them. Germline lookup yields CDR1 MNHEY and CDR2 SVGAGI. CDR3 residues: CASSYETGLATEAFF. CDR3 nucleotides: TGTGCCAGCAGTTACGAGACGGGGTTGGCGACTGAAGCTTTCTTT.

The chain recombines TRBV19 with TRBJ1-6; TRBD1 matches at 8 bases. V dropped 7 bases and J dropped 7; count of bases not matched to a gene: 6. This CDR3 has 14 amino acids. Germline V gives CDR1 LNHDA, CDR2 SQIVND (reference sequence). As DNA, the CDR3 is TGTGCCAGTAAGCTCGGGACAGGCAATTCACCCCTCCACTTT. The encoded protein is CASKLGTGNSPLHF.

This chain links TRBV4-2 with TRBJ1-2; a possible D gene is TRBD1 (6 bases). Trimming removed 1 base at V and 2 bases at J, with 14 bases between. The CDR3 consists of 16 residues. Germline V CDR1 and CDR2: LGHNA, YNFKEQ. Here the CDR3 reads CASSQAGARGNYGYTF. In nucleotides, the CDR3 is TGTGCCAGCAGCCAAGCAGGGGCGCGGGGGAACTATGGCTACACCTTC.

This clone was picked up a small number of times. This sequence joins TRBV4-2 and TRBJ2-6; D ambiguous. Trimming took 4 bases from V and 4 from J, leaving 20 bases between them. CDR1 and CDR2 from the germline V gene are LGHNA and YNFKEQ. The CDR3 runs to 18 residues. CDR3 sequence: CASSPKSWASEGANVLTF. The CDR3 DNA sequence: TGTGCCAGCAGCCCAAAAAGCTGGGCCTCCGAGGGGGCCAACGTCCTGACTTTC.

This clone was found once. The chain has TRBV2 and TRBJ2-2; possibly TRBD2 for D (5 bases). V shed 4 bases and J shed 0 bases, with 6 bases lying between them. The V gene's germline CDR1 is SNHLY and CDR2 FYNNEI. The CDR3 is made up of 14 amino acids. The CDR3 loop reads CASSARANTGELFF. CDR3 DNA: TGTGCCAGCAGTGCGCGGGCGAACACCGGGGAGCTGTTTTTT.

The J gene is TRBJ2-7, the V gene TRBV5-4; D possibly corresponds to TRBD2 (5 bases). Between the trimmed V and J ends, which lost 4 bases and 3 bases, there was a span of 20 bases. Germline V gives CDR1 SGHNT, CDR2 YYREEE (reference sequence). The CDR3 loop spans 16 amino acids. CDR3 sequence (DNA): TGTGCCAGCAGCGTGCCGGGTCACTCGGGAATCTACGAGCAGTACTTC. It is translated as CASSVPGHSGIYEQYF.

This clone was found once. The V and J genes are TRBV27 and TRBJ2-7, with 15 positions matching TRBD2. This CDR3 contains 16 residues. Germline V gives CDR1 MNHEY, CDR2 SMNVEV (reference sequence). After removal of 5 bases from V and 2 bases from J, the junction contained 4 bases not matched to a gene. The CDR3: CASSPWTSGGAYEQYF. In DNA form, the CDR3 reads TGTGCCAGCAGTCCCTGGACTAGCGGGGGGGCCTACGAGCAGTACTTC.

This sequence joins TRBV28 and TRBJ2-2; possibly TRBD2 for D (6 bases). This CDR3 region has 15 residues. Germline V gene sequence: CDR1 MDHEN, CDR2 SYDVKM. Trimming took off 5 bases at V and 3 bases at J, with 13 bases between the two ends. CDR3 DNA sequence: TGTGCCAGCAGTACACCCAGGGACTACACCGGGGAGCTGTTTTTT. Translated: CASSTPRDYTGELFF.

The chain's CDR3 is CASTSDSSGANVLTF. The CDR3 DNA sequence: TGTGCCAGCACTTCGGACAGCTCTGGGGCCAACGTCCTGACTTTC. V usage is TRBV7-9 and J usage is TRBJ2-6; D possibly corresponds to TRBD1 (6 bases). The CDR3 spans 15 residues. V was clipped by 7 bases and J by 0 bases, with 10 bases between them. Germline lookup yields CDR1 SEHNR and CDR2 FQNEAQ (reference sequence).

J is TRBJ1-2 and V is TRBV5-4; D is possibly TRBD1 (5 bases). The CDR3 has 12 amino acids. Trimming took 0 bases from V and 6 from J, leaving 6 bases between them. Germline CDR1 SGHNT, CDR2 YYREEE (reference sequence). CDR3 amino acids: CASSLEGDGYTF. CDR3 sequence (DNA): TGTGCCAGCAGCTTGGAAGGGGATGGCTACACCTTC.

V is TRBV9 and J is TRBJ1-6; 9 nucleotides line up with TRBD1. CDR1 is SGDLS and CDR2 is YYNGEE in the germline V gene. This CDR3 is built from 17 residues. The V gene end was trimmed by 3 bases and the J gene end by 7 bases; junction bases not matched to a gene: 11. The CDR3 protein is CASSARDRVLENSPLHF. CDR3 nucleotides: TGTGCCAGCAGCGCTCGGGACAGGGTTTTGGAAAATTCACCCCTCCACTTT.

This sequence joins TRBV18 and TRBJ1-1; 7 nucleotides agree with TRBD1. The CDR3 has 17 residues. After removal of 6 bases from V and 0 bases from J, the junction contained 13 bases not matched to a gene. The V gene's germline CDR1 is KGHSH and CDR2 LQKENI. The CDR3, as DNA: TGTGCCAGCTCGGGAACCTCAGGGGGAGGAATGAACACTGAAGCTTTCTTT. Translation: CASSGTSGGGMNTEAFF.